The 29 T cell receptor beta chains in this list originate from one sample, sequenced in a study of T cell clonality in common variable immunodeficiency. The study, taken as a whole, reports: In common variable immunodeficiency, TCR beta chains reportedly carried fewer deletions and N-nucleotide insertions.

Assay used: immunoSEQ multiplex PCR; TCRdb lists only in-frame clones, some missing. There are some 25,000 clones in the sample, none observed a single time. Their antigens are not known. Material: peripheral blood mononuclear cells. Receptor source: a human donor with common variable immunodeficiency.

This clone was seen at least ten times. The read stops 3 residues short of the end of the CDR3; the missing end is completed from the germline J gene. The V gene is TRBV5-1, the J gene TRBJ1-1; 7 bases agree with TRBD1. The CDR3 consists of 13 residues. The germline V gene encodes CDR1 SGHRS and CDR2 YFSETQ. With V trimmed by 6 bases and J by 1 base, 3 bases remained unmatched. The DNA read from the CDR3 is TGCGCCAGCACGGGACAGCCGAACACTGAA. It specifies CASTGQPNTE. In full, the CDR3 reads CASTGQPNTEAFF.

This clone appeared a few times. The missing CDR3 end, 3 residues past where the read stops, is filled in from the germline J gene. This rearrangement joins TRBV2 to TRBJ2-6; D call uncertain. Trimming took off 3 bases at V and 0 bases at J, with 6 bases between the two ends. The CDR3 is made up of 15 amino acids. The germline V gene has CDR1 SNHLY and CDR2 FYNNEI. The CDR3 DNA, read in part, is TGTGCCAGCAGTGACAGTCCCTCTGGGGCCAACGTC. This gives the protein CASSDSPSGANV. The full CDR3 is CASSDSPSGANVLTF.

By share of the sample, this clone is medium-sized (0.01 to 0.1%). The read falls 3 residues short of the CDR3 end, and the missing part is taken from the germline J gene. J is TRBJ1-2 and V is TRBV30, with 7 bases fitting TRBD1. Germline-derived CDR1 and CDR2 are GTSNPN and SVGIG (reference sequence). CDR3 length: 14 residues. Trimming cost V 3 bases and J 4 bases; bases outside gene matches: 8. CDR3 bases read: TGTGCCTGGAGAGAAACAGGGGCGGGCTATGGC. Protein sequence: CAWRETGAGYG. The full CDR3 is CAWRETGAGYGYTF.

This clone was picked up a small number of times. Read coverage stops 3 residues before the CDR3 terminus; the germline J gene supplies the remainder. This sequence joins TRBV7-9 and TRBJ1-4; D is perhaps TRBD1 (5 bases). The CDR3 has 15 amino acids. Germline V gives CDR1 SEHNR, CDR2 FQNEAQ (reference sequence). The V gene lost 0 bases and the J gene lost 8 bases, with 13 bases spanning the gap. CDR3 region: CASSLASARGEKLFF. The DNA read from the CDR3 is TGTGCCAGCAGCTTAGCGTCGGCGAGGGGAGAAAAA.

This clone came up many times. Coverage ceases 3 residues before the CDR3 finishes, and the germline J gene fills in the end. The chain links TRBV5-1 to TRBJ2-1, with TRBD1 identical over 7 bases. Germline CDR1 and CDR2: SGHRS and YFSETQ. This CDR3 region has 13 residues. Trimming removed 4 bases from V and 9 bases from J; junction bases left unmatched: 7. CDR3 residues: CASSQLQGTEQFF. The CDR3 bases that were read are TGCGCCAGCAGCCAATTACAGGGGACTGAG.

Notes on this clone: The sequenced fragment ends 3 residues before the CDR3 boundary, so the rest is inferred from the germline J gene. This chain uses TRBV19 with TRBJ1-3, with unresolved D. The CDR3 extends over 16 amino acids. Trimming removed 1 base from V and 6 bases from J, with 16 bases in between. Germline V gives CDR1 LNHDA, CDR2 SQIVND (reference sequence). The CDR3 DNA, read in part, is TGTGCCAGTAGTATAGTTGGCGCCGCACGGGTAAACACC. Translation: CASSIVGAARVNT. The whole CDR3 reads CASSIVGAARVNTIYF.

This clone has at least ten counts. The read comes to an end 3 residues before the CDR3 does, leaving the germline J gene to fill in the end. This chain connects TRBV5-1 to TRBJ2-6; a weak D match, TRBD2 (6 bases). The V gene's germline CDR1 is SGHRS and CDR2 YFSETQ. The CDR3 has 18 amino acids. V was trimmed by 2 bases and J by 1 base, leaving 16 bases between them. The CDR3 DNA, read in part, is TGCGCCAGCAGCTTAAACGGCTTAGCGGTTTCTGGGGCCAACGTC. Its protein is CASSLNGLAVSGANV. The complete CDR3 sequence is CASSLNGLAVSGANVLTF.

This clone was counted only a few times. With the read ending 3 residues before the CDR3 end, the germline J gene is used to fill in that end. V is TRBV5-3 and J is TRBJ1-5, with 8 nucleotides matching TRBD1. TRBV5-3 is labeled an ORF, and its function is uncertain. With 4 bases clipped from V and 0 bases from J, the junction kept 6 bases outside the gene matches. There are 16 residues in the CDR3. CDR3 DNA, as far as it was read: TGTGCCAGAAGCCGATACAGGGGGAGTAGCAATCAGCCC. It yields the protein CARSRYRGSSNQP. The full CDR3 is CARSRYRGSSNQPQHF.

This clone has only a few counts. The CDR3 bases that were read are TGTGCCAGTAGTATGGGACAGGGGGTCTTTGGC. As protein: CASSMGQGVFG. Given in full, the CDR3 is CASSMGQGVFGYTF. This chain uses TRBV19 with TRBJ1-2; 11 bases map to TRBD1. From the germline J gene comes the end of the CDR3, since the read stops 3 residues before it. This CDR3 comprises 14 residues. Trimming removed 3 bases from V and 7 bases from J; junction bases left unmatched: 4. The germline V gene has CDR1 LNHDA and CDR2 SQIVND (reference sequence).

This clone appeared a few times. The read terminates 3 residues ahead of where the CDR3 ends, so the germline J gene completes it. V gene TRBV6-1 combines with J gene TRBJ1-3; a weak D match, TRBD1 (5 bases). The CDR3 totals 16 residues. From germline, CDR1 is MNHNS and CDR2 SASEGT. The ends were cut back, 2 bases at V and 2 bases at J, with 13 bases in the middle. The part of the CDR3 DNA that was read is TGTGCCAGCAGTGAACGTATGCGGGGGGCTGGAAACACC. Translation: CASSERMRGAGNT. The entire CDR3 protein is CASSERMRGAGNTIYF.

This clone was detected a few times. The same CDR3 can be traced to other DNA sequences in this sample. CDR3 protein: CASSLGTSGRNEQFF. Incomplete CDR3 DNA: TGTGCCAGCAGCTTGGGGACTAGCGGTCGCAATGAG. The rearrangement joins TRBV7-3 to TRBJ2-1; TRBD2 agrees at 11 bases. From the germline J gene comes the end of the CDR3, since the read stops 3 residues before it. This CDR3 contains 15 residues. Germline V gives CDR1 SGHTA, CDR2 FQGTGA. Trimming took 3 bases from V and 6 from J; bases not matched to a gene: 4. Together with reference TRBV7-3 and TRBJ2-1, the CDR3 gives the full variable domain: GAGVSQTPSNKVTEKGKYVELRCDPISGHTALYWYRQSLGQGPEFLIYFQGTGAADDSGLPNDRFFAVRPEGSVSTLKIQRTERGDSAVYLCASSLGTSGRNEQFFGPGTRLTVL.

The sample holds a few counts of this clone. This CDR3 is CASSPRAGGLSVEQYF. CDR3 DNA, as far as it was read: TGTGCCAGCAGCCCAAGGGCAGGGGGACTCTCTGTCGAG. The chain links TRBV7-3 to TRBJ2-7, with D perhaps TRBD1 (7 bases). Read coverage stops 3 residues before the CDR3 terminus; the germline J gene supplies the remainder. Germline-derived CDR1 and CDR2 are SGHTA and FQGTGA. V lost 5 bases and J lost 6, with 23 bases in between. The CDR3 runs 16 residues.

With respect to this clone: The read terminates 3 residues before the CDR3 end, so the remaining end is supplied by the germline J gene. The chain recombines TRBV20-1 with TRBJ1-5; D not certain. CDR3 length: 13 residues. Trimming stripped 0 bases from V and 6 bases from J, with 9 bases between. Germline assignment: CDR1 DFQATT and CDR2 SNEGSKA (reference sequence). The CDR3 is CSAREIRGQPQHF. The CDR3 DNA, read in part, is TGCAGTGCTAGAGAGATCCGGGGTCAGCCC.

As for this clone: The observed sequence ends 3 residues before the CDR3 terminus, with the missing tail filled in from the germline J gene. The chain links TRBV7-9 to TRBJ2-2, with D unresolved. V lost 2 bases, J lost 4 bases, and 5 bases lay in between. This CDR3 has 13 residues. CDR1 and CDR2 from the germline V gene are SEHNR and FQNEAQ (reference sequence). Here the CDR3 reads CASSLKVTGELFF. CDR3 bases read: TGTGCCAGCAGCTTAAAGGTCACCGGGGAG. Full variable domain (missing parts from reference TRBV7-9 and TRBJ2-2): DTGVSQNPRHKITKRGQNVTFRCDPISEHNRLYWYRQTLGQGPEFLTYFQNEAQLEKSRLLSDRFSAERPKGSFSTLEIQRTEQGDSAMYLCASSLKVTGELFFGEGSRLTVL.

This clone was seen many times. Read coverage stops 3 residues before the CDR3 terminus; the germline J gene supplies the remainder. This rearrangement joins TRBV5-4 to TRBJ2-3; a possible D gene is TRBD1 (5 bases). From germline, CDR1 is SGHNT and CDR2 YYREEE (reference sequence). The CDR3 is 14 residues long. The V and J ends lost 3 bases and 4 bases respectively, with 12 bases between them. The CDR3 bases that were read are TGTGCCAGCAGCTGGGTAGGGGTCCCAGATACG. Residues: CASSWVGVPDT. The full-length CDR3 reads as CASSWVGVPDTQYF.

Details on this clone: The read terminates 3 residues before the CDR3 end, so the remaining end is supplied by the germline J gene. The chain employs TRBV7-7 and TRBJ2-5; a weak D match, TRBD1 (6 bases). The CDR3 runs 16 residues. The V gene's germline CDR1 is SSHAT and CDR2 FNYEAQ (reference sequence). V lost 1 base to trimming and J lost 4 bases, with 16 bases between them. The part of the CDR3 DNA that was read is TGTGCCAGCAGCTTAGGGTACAGGGCGGTGGGAGAGACC. Residues: CASSLGYRAVGET. Given in full, the CDR3 is CASSLGYRAVGETQYF.

This clone has a handful of counts. The missing CDR3 end, 3 residues past where the read stops, is filled in from the germline J gene. This chain joins TRBV29-1 and TRBJ2-3; 8 nucleotides align to TRBD2. CDR3 length: 17 residues. The germline V gene has CDR1 SQVTM and CDR2 ANQGSEA. V shed 4 bases, J shed 6 bases, and the junction held 18 bases outside the gene matches. The CDR3 loop is CSVAPTSGRIKWDTQYF. The sequenced CDR3 bases are TGCAGCGTTGCCCCCACTAGCGGACGTATTAAGTGGGATACG.

Comment on this clone: The read stops 3 residues short of the end of the CDR3; the missing end is completed from the germline J gene. The chain employs TRBV6-4 and TRBJ1-2; maybe TRBD1 (6 bases). This CDR3 has 14 residues. CDR1 MRHNA and CDR2 SNTAGT come from the germline V gene. The sequenced CDR3 bases are TGTGCCAGCAGTGACTCGCCAGGGGCTTGGGGC. It yields the protein CASSDSPGAWG. The full CDR3 protein reads CASSDSPGAWGYTF.

This clone showed up many times. The read terminates 3 residues ahead of where the CDR3 ends, so the germline J gene completes it. The chain uses TRBV27 and TRBJ2-3, with D unresolved. Germline loops: CDR1 MNHEY, CDR2 SMNVEV (reference sequence). The CDR3 has 14 residues. V lost 4 bases to trimming and J lost 0 bases, with 8 bases between them. CDR3 DNA (partial): TGTGCCAGCAGTTCTTCCCCTAGCACAGATACG. Encoded protein: CASSSSPSTDT. From start to end, the CDR3 is CASSSSPSTDTQYF.

There are many counts of this clone. The CDR3 goes on 3 residues after the read ends, and that part is filled in from the germline J gene. The chain links TRBV20-1 to TRBJ1-1, with D tentatively TRBD1 (5 bases). This CDR3 spans 13 amino acids. Trimming removed 3 bases from V and 3 bases from J, with 11 bases in between. CDR1 and CDR2 from the germline V gene are DFQATT and SNEGSKA (reference sequence). The CDR3 spells CSARGGWHTEAFF. Partial CDR3 DNA: TGCAGTGCTAGGGGGGGTTGGCACACTGAA.

As for this clone: Coverage ceases 3 residues before the CDR3 finishes, and the germline J gene fills in the end. This chain joins TRBV19 and TRBJ2-1; D might be TRBD1 or TRBD2, each matching 6 bases. Germline V gene data show CDR1 as LNHDA and CDR2 as SQIVND (reference sequence). CDR3 length equals 17 residues. V dropped 0 bases and J dropped 2 bases, with 14 bases sitting between them. The DNA read from the CDR3 is TGTGCCAGTAGTATAGACGGCACAGGGAGGACCTACAATGAG. This translates into CASSIDGTGRTYNE. The full-length CDR3 reads as CASSIDGTGRTYNEQFF.

Worth noting for this clone: The read ends 3 residues early relative to the CDR3; the germline J gene fills the gap. The chain joins TRBV18 to TRBJ2-4; TRBD1 is a possible D gene (6 bases). Germline V lookup: CDR1 KGHSH, CDR2 LQKENI. The CDR3 length is 15 residues. Deletions cut 1 base from V and 6 bases from J, with 13 bases between. CDR3 residues: CASSPRNDRSNIQYF. Incomplete CDR3 DNA: TGTGCCAGCTCACCACGAAACGACAGGTCAAACATT.

This clone has just a few counts. The read ends 3 residues early relative to the CDR3; the germline J gene fills the gap. The rearrangement joins TRBV7-9 to TRBJ1-2; possibly TRBD1 for D (6 bases). The CDR3 is 13 residues long. Germline values: CDR1 SEHNR, CDR2 FQNEAQ (reference sequence). This chain's CDR3 is CASSRTERDGYTF. The CDR3 DNA, read in part, is TGTGCCAGCAGTAGGACAGAGAGGGACGGC.

This clone was seen repeatedly, ten times or more. Read data end 3 residues before the CDR3 end; the end is taken from the germline J gene. The chain has TRBV5-1 and TRBJ2-1; TRBD2 might be the D (6 bases). V was clipped by 4 bases and J by 2 bases, with 13 bases between them. The CDR3 consists of 15 residues. Germline loops: CDR1 SGHRS, CDR2 YFSETQ. CDR3 bases read: TGCGCCAGCAGCACCGGGACTCGGACCTACAATGAG. As protein: CASSTGTRTYNE. In full, the CDR3 reads CASSTGTRTYNEQFF. The complete variable domain, with remaining parts taken from reference TRBV5-1 and TRBJ2-1, reads KAGVTQTPRYLIKTRGQQVTLSCSPISGHRSVSWYQQTPGQGLQFLFEYFSETQRNKGNFPGRFSGRQFSNSRSEMNVSTLELGDSALYLCASSTGTRTYNEQFFGPGTRLTVL.

This clone came up a few times. The CDR3 end is not reached by the read, which stops 3 residues before it; the germline J gene fills it in. The chain has TRBV7-9 and TRBJ2-7, with 9 bases fitting TRBD2. There are 15 residues in the CDR3. Germline lookup yields CDR1 SEHNR and CDR2 FQNEAQ (reference sequence). With V trimmed by 0 bases and J by 0 bases, 0 bases remained unmatched. The sequenced part of the CDR3 DNA is TGTGCCAGCAGCTTAGCGACTAGCGGCTCCTACGAG. It yields the protein CASSLATSGSYE. The full CDR3 protein is CASSLATSGSYEQYF.

About this clone: The read halts 3 residues ahead of the CDR3 end, with the missing end drawn from the germline J gene. The chain recombines TRBV30 with TRBJ2-7, with a possible D match to TRBD2 (6 bases). The V end was cut by 2 bases, the J end by 3 bases, with 8 bases between. CDR1 and CDR2 (germline): GTSNPN, SVGIG (reference sequence). There are 12 residues in the CDR3. CDR3 residues: CAWSRGIYEQYF. The sequenced CDR3 bases are TGTGCCTGGAGTCGGGGGATCTACGAG.

To note about this clone: The read ends 3 residues early relative to the CDR3; the germline J gene fills the gap. The chain recombines TRBV20-1 with TRBJ2-1; D gene unclear. CDR3 length: 15 amino acids. CDR1 and CDR2 from the germline V gene are DFQATT and SNEGSKA (reference sequence). V was shortened by 3 bases and J by 0 bases, with 12 bases between the two germline ends. The covered CDR3 bases are TGCAGTGCTAGTTTTGGTCATAGCTCCTACAATGAG. Translated, it gives CSASFGHSSYNE. Given in full, the CDR3 is CSASFGHSSYNEQFF.

This clone was seen only a few times. Read sequence stops 3 residues before the CDR3 end, and the germline J gene provides the missing end. V usage is TRBV29-1 and J usage is TRBJ2-1, with a possible D match to TRBD2 (6 bases). The V end lost 4 bases, the J end lost 6 bases, and 19 bases lay between the germline ends. CDR1 is SQVTM, CDR2 ANQGSEA, per germline. The CDR3 has 15 residues. CDR3 bases read: TGCAGCGTTGCCAAGGGTGCGGGAAGGCTCAATGAG. It codes for CSVAKGAGRLNE. The CDR3 reads in full as CSVAKGAGRLNEQFF.

This clone was recorded at least ten times. Coverage ceases 3 residues before the CDR3 finishes, and the germline J gene fills in the end. This rearrangement joins TRBV27 to TRBJ2-3; 8 bases agree with TRBD1. The length of the CDR3 is 16 residues. Germline V gene sequence: CDR1 MNHEY, CDR2 SMNVEV (reference sequence). The ends lost 8 bases at V and 1 base at J; junction bases unmatched: 11. The CDR3 bases that were read are TGTGCCAGCCAGGAGGCCCCGGGACAGGGCACAGATACG. Encoded protein: CASQEAPGQGTDT. The whole CDR3 is CASQEAPGQGTDTQYF.